The TCR beta chain under discussion was sequenced for a study of T-cell memory formation after mild COVID-19. For the study at large: Largely, TCR clusters stayed within a single donor.

This clonotype showed up just a few times. In TCRdb, the 5' RACE reads were re-called with MiXCR into one record per CDR3 protein. The data hold under 600,000 distinct CDR3 sequences, with approximately 21% observed a single time. The origin of this receptor is an adult woman who had mild COVID-19 (a few samples of this study predate the infection). Cell type and time point are not known. The specimen was PBMCs or a T cell subset sorted from them (not recorded which).

The CDR3 spells CASSPIWGGTDTQYF. DNA of the CDR3: TGTGCCAGCAGCCCCATCTGGGGTGGCACAGATACGCAGTATTTT. The genes are TRBV5-6 and TRBJ2-3; unclear D gene. Germline CDR1 reads SGHDT; CDR2 reads YYEEEE. Trimming took 4 bases from V and 1 from J, leaving 13 bases between them. The CDR3 totals 15 residues.